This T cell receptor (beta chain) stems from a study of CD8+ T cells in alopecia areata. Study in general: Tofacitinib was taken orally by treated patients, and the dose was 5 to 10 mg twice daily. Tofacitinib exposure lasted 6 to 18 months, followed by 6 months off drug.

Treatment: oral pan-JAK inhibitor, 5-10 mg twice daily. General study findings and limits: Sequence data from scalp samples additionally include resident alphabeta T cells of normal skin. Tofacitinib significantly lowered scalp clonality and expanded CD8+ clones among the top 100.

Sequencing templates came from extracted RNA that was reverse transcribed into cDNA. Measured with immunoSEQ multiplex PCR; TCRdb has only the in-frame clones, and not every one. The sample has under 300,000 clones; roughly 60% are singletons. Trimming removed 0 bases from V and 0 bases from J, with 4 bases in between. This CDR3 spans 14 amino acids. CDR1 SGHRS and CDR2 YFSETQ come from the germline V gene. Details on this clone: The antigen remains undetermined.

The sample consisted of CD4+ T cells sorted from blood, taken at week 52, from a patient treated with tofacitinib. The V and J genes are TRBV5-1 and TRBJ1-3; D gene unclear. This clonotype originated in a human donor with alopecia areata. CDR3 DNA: TGCGCCAGCAGCTTGGGTGTCTCTGGAAACACCATATATTTT. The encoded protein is CASSLGVSGNTIYF.